Below, 18 T cell receptor beta chains from the same sample are listed, as sequenced in a study of chemoradiotherapy in HPV16-positive cancers. Assay: immunoSEQ multiplex PCR; the TCRdb copy retains only in-frame clones and omits some. The table records some 14,000 clones, 65% to 80% of them present only once. This material was obtained from a patient who underwent chemoradiotherapy. All receptors come from a human donor with HPV-associated anogenital cancer.

The gene calls are TRBV4-1 and TRBJ1-5; 8 nucleotides align to TRBD1. This CDR3 is built from 15 residues. V lost 4 bases and J lost 6; bases outside the gene matches: 8. The germline V gene has CDR1 MGHRA and CDR2 YSYEKL. Written as DNA, the CDR3 is TGCGCCAGCAGCCCAAACCGACAGGGGATTCAGCCCCAGCATTTT. It specifies CASSPNRQGIQPQHF.

This chain joins TRBV19 and TRBJ1-2; TRBD1 matches at 7 bases. Germline trimming cut 7 bases from V and 4 bases from J; bases unmatched to any gene: 6. Germline V gene data show CDR1 as LNHDA and CDR2 as SQIVND (reference sequence). This CDR3 comprises 13 residues. The CDR3 DNA reads TGTGCCAGTAATACGGGACAGTCCTATGGCTACACCTTC. It encodes CASNTGQSYGYTF.

The rearrangement uses TRBV29-1 and TRBJ2-7; TRBD1 agrees at 7 bases. The J segment lost 7 bases and the V segment lost 7 bases, leaving 7 bases of the junction unmatched. The CDR3 extends over 11 amino acids. Germline CDR1 is SQVTM and CDR2 is ANQGSEA. The CDR3 reads CSARTGWEQYF. DNA for the CDR3: TGCAGCGCTCGGACAGGTTGGGAGCAGTACTTC.

This clone is medium-sized within its sample. The J gene is TRBJ2-2, the V gene TRBV19, with TRBD2 as a possible D gene (6 bases). Trimming shortened V by 7 bases and J by 4 bases, and 16 bases separated the two germline ends. CDR3 length equals 15 residues. The V gene's germline CDR1 is LNHDA and CDR2 SQIVND (reference sequence). In nucleotides, the CDR3 is TGTGCCAGTATAGGAGGGAGGTTGGCCACCGGGGAGCTGTTTTTT. Protein sequence: CASIGGRLATGELFF.

The chain uses TRBV7-2 and TRBJ2-7; D gene uncertain. Germline V gene sequence: CDR1 SGHTA, CDR2 FQGNSA. V gave up 2 bases and J gave up 5 bases, with 19 bases separating them. The CDR3 has 16 amino acids. The CDR3 here is CASSLMSVGTQNEQYF. Written as DNA, the CDR3 is TGTGCCAGCAGCTTAATGAGCGTAGGAACGCAAAACGAGCAGTACTTC.

The chain couples TRBV5-1 to TRBJ2-2; D is unclear. This CDR3 spans 13 amino acids. Trimming took 3 bases from V and 6 from J, leaving 9 bases between them. Per germline, CDR1 SGHRS and CDR2 YFSETQ. The CDR3 spells CASSSLDAGELFF. CDR3 nucleotide sequence: TGCGCCAGCAGCTCCCTTGATGCCGGGGAGCTGTTTTTT.

In this sample, this clone turned up a few times. This CDR3 is CAWSFRAGANVLTF. The CDR3 DNA reads TGTGCCTGGAGTTTCAGGGCTGGGGCCAACGTCCTGACTTTC. The chain uses TRBV30 and TRBJ2-6, with D tentatively TRBD1 (5 bases). Trimming stripped 2 bases from V and 2 bases from J, with 7 bases between. Germline values: CDR1 GTSNPN, CDR2 SVGIG (reference sequence). The CDR3 length is 14 residues.

The chain uses TRBV5-6 and TRBJ2-1, with D unclear. The CDR3 is 12 residues long. Germline CDR1 reads SGHDT; CDR2 reads YYEEEE. V lost 0 bases and J lost 10, with 8 bases in between. CDR3 in DNA: TGTGCCAGCAGCTTGGGGAGTAGGGAGCAGTTCTTC. This gives the protein CASSLGSREQFF.

The gene calls are TRBV4-1 and TRBJ2-7, with D perhaps matching TRBD2 (6 bases). CDR3 size: 14 residues. Per the germline V gene, CDR1 is MGHRA and CDR2 is YSYEKL. V gave up 8 bases and J gave up 6 bases, with 20 bases separating them. In nucleotides, the CDR3 is TGCGCCAGCGCGTCTGGGGACTCTCCCACCGAGCAGTACTTC. Its protein product is CASASGDSPTEQYF.

The chain links TRBV6-6 to TRBJ2-7, with D uncertain. Trimming pared 0 bases from V and 5 bases from J, leaving 14 bases between. The CDR3 is 15 residues long. Germline values: CDR1 MNHNY, CDR2 SVGAGI (reference sequence). The CDR3 DNA reads TGTGCCAGCAGTTACTCATATAACGAACCGCACGAGCAGTACTTC. Amino acid sequence: CASSYSYNEPHEQYF.

The chain has TRBV6-5 and TRBJ1-5; possible D gene TRBD1, 5 bases. The CDR3 extends over 13 amino acids. The V gene lost 4 bases and the J gene lost 5 bases, with 9 bases spanning the gap. Germline CDR1 is MNHEY and CDR2 is SVGAGI. CDR3 in amino acids: CASSWDRYQPQHF. In nucleotides, the CDR3 is TGTGCCAGCAGTTGGGACCGATATCAGCCCCAGCATTTT.

This chain connects TRBV11-2 to TRBJ2-7; D is unclear. Trimming pared 3 bases from V and 5 bases from J, leaving 20 bases between. CDR3 size: 16 residues. The V gene's germline CDR1 is SGHAT and CDR2 FQNNGV. This CDR3 reads CASSFPISSGGHEQYF. Written as DNA, the CDR3 is TGTGCCAGCAGCTTTCCTATAAGTTCGGGCGGCCACGAGCAGTACTTC. Drawing the rest from reference TRBV11-2 and TRBJ2-7, the complete variable domain is EAGVAQSPRYKIIEKRQSVAFWCNPISGHATLYWYQQILGQGPKLLIQFQNNGVVDDSQLPKDRFSAERLKGVDSTLKIQPAKLEDSAVYLCASSFPISSGGHEQYFGPGTRLTVT.

This rearrangement joins TRBV23-1 to TRBJ2-1, with D perhaps given as TRBD1 or TRBD2 (5 bases each). TRBV23-1 belongs to the ORF category, with a function that is uncertain. Trimming pared 6 bases from V and 0 bases from J, leaving 18 bases between. CDR3 length: 17 amino acids. CDR3 in DNA: TGCGCCAGCAGCCCGACTGAGCGGACAAGCTCCTACAATGAGCAGTTCTTC. It yields the protein CASSPTERTSSYNEQFF.

This clone was seen once. The chain has TRBV5-1 and TRBJ2-2; a weak D match, TRBD1 (6 bases). In germline, CDR1 is SGHRS, CDR2 YFSETQ. The CDR3 extends over 16 amino acids. Deletions cut 7 bases from V and 1 base from J, with 17 bases between. The CDR3 DNA reads TGCGCCAGCGGACCAAGACAGGCCGAGAACACCGGGGAGCTGTTTTTT. This gives the protein CASGPRQAENTGELFF. The full variable domain, with the rest looked up from reference TRBV5-1 and TRBJ2-2, is KAGVTQTPRYLIKTRGQQVTLSCSPISGHRSVSWYQQTPGQGLQFLFEYFSETQRNKGNFPGRFSGRQFSNSRSEMNVSTLELGDSALYLCASGPRQAENTGELFFGEGSRLTVL.

V is TRBV2 and J is TRBJ2-1; TRBD2 matches 11 bases. V was clipped by 4 bases and J by 6 bases; unmatched bases: 14. Germline V gives CDR1 SNHLY, CDR2 FYNNEI. This CDR3 spans 18 amino acids. For the CDR3, the DNA is TGTGCCAGCAGTGTAGCGGGAGGGCCGTATACGGGGGGCAATGAGCAGTTCTTC. It encodes CASSVAGGPYTGGNEQFF.

The gene calls are TRBV18 and TRBJ1-5, with 8 bases matching TRBD1. Losses at the gene ends were 2 bases for V and 6 bases for J; bases not matched to a gene: 6. CDR3 length: 15 amino acids. Germline assignment: CDR1 KGHSH and CDR2 LQKENI. The CDR3 DNA sequence: TGTGCCAGCTCACCAAGTCAGGGGGCAGGTCAGCCCCAGCATTTT. Amino acids: CASSPSQGAGQPQHF.

The J gene is TRBJ2-5, the V gene TRBV7-3; D is unclear. In germline, CDR1 is SGHTA, CDR2 FQGTGA. Between the trimmed V and J ends, which lost 4 bases and 5 bases, there was a span of 17 bases. The CDR3 extends over 15 amino acids. The CDR3: CASSSRPGPQETQYF. The CDR3, as DNA: TGTGCCAGCAGCTCACGCCCGGGTCCCCAGGAGACCCAGTACTTC.

The CDR3 region has the DNA TGTGCCAGCAGCCCCCGTTCCGGGACAGGGGGCCTCTACGAGCAGTACTTC. The encoded protein is CASSPRSGTGGLYEQYF. The chain has TRBV5-4 and TRBJ2-7; TRBD1 aligns across 12 bases. The CDR3 has 17 residues. CDR1 SGHNT and CDR2 YYREEE come from the germline V gene (reference sequence). Germline trimming cut 4 bases from V and 3 bases from J; bases unmatched to any gene: 11.